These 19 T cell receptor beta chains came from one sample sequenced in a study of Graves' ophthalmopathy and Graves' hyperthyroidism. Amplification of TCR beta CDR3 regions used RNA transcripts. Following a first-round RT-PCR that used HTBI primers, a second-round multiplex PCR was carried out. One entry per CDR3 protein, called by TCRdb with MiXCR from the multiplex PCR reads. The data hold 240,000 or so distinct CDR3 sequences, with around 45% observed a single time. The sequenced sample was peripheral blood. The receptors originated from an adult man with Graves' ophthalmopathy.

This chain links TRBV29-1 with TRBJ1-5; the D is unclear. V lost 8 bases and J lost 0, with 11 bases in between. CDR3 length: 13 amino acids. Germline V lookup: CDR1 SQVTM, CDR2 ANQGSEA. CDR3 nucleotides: TGCAGCAGTGAACGGGGTAGCAATCAGCCCCAGCATTTT. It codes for CSSERGSNQPQHF.

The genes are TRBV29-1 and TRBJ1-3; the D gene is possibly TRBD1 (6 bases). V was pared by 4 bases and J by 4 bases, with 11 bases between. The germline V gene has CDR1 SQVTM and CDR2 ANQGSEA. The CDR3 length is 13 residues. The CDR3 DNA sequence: TGCAGCGTTGCCCGAGGGACAGGAAACACCATATATTTT. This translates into CSVARGTGNTIYF. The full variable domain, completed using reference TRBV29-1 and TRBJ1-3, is SAVISQKPSRDICQRGTSLTIQCQVDSQVTMMFWYRQQPGQSLTLIATANQGSEATYESGFVIDKFPISRPNLTFSTLTVSNMSPEDSSIYLCSVARGTGNTIYFGEGSWLTVV.

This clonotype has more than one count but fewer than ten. CDR3 residues: CASSSTGPGNTIYF. The CDR3 region has the DNA TGCGCCAGCAGCTCGACAGGGCCTGGAAACACCATATATTTT. The chain joins TRBV5-1 to TRBJ1-3; 7 nucleotides match TRBD1. V lost 3 bases to trimming and J lost 2 bases; unmatched junction nucleotides: 2. The CDR3 sequence is 14 residues long. Germline V gene sequence: CDR1 SGHRS, CDR2 YFSETQ. Complete variable domain (other parts from reference TRBV5-1 and TRBJ1-3): KAGVTQTPRYLIKTRGQQVTLSCSPISGHRSVSWYQQTPGQGLQFLFEYFSETQRNKGNFPGRFSGRQFSNSRSEMNVSTLELGDSALYLCASSSTGPGNTIYFGEGSWLTVV.

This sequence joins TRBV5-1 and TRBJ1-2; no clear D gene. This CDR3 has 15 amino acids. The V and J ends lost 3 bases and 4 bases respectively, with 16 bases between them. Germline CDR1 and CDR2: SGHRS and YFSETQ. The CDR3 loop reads CASSSGHGDSYGYTF. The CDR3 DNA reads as TGCGCCAGCAGCTCGGGCCACGGGGATAGCTATGGCTACACCTTC.

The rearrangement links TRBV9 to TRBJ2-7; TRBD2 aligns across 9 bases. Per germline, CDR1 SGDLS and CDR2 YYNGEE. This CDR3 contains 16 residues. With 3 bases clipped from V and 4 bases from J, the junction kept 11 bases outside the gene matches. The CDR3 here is CASSGGLGTSTYEQYF. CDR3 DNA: TGTGCCAGCAGCGGAGGGCTCGGGACTAGCACGTACGAGCAGTACTTC.

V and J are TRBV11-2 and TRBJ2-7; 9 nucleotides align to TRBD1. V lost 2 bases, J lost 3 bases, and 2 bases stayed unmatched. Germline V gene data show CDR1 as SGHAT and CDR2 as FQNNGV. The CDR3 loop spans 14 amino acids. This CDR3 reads CASSLQDRGYEQYF. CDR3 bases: TGTGCCAGCAGCTTACAGGACAGGGGCTACGAGCAGTACTTC.

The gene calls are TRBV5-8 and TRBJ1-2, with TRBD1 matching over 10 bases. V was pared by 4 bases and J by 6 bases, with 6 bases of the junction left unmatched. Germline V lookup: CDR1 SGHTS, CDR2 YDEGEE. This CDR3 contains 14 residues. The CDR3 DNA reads TGTGCCAGCAGCCACGACAGGGGGCAGGATGGCTACACCTTC. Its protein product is CASSHDRGQDGYTF. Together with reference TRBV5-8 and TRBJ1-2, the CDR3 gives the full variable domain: EAGVTQSPTHLIKTRGQQATLRCSPISGHTSVYWYQQALGLGLQFLLWYDEGEERNRGNFPPRFSGRQFPNYSSELNVNALELEDSALYLCASSHDRGQDGYTFGSGTRLTVV.

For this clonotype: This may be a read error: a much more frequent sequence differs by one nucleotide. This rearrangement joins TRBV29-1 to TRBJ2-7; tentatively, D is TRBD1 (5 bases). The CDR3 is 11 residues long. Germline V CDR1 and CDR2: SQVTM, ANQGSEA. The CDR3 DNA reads TGCGGCGTTGGAGACAGATACGAGCAGTACTTC. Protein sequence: CGVGDRYEQYF.

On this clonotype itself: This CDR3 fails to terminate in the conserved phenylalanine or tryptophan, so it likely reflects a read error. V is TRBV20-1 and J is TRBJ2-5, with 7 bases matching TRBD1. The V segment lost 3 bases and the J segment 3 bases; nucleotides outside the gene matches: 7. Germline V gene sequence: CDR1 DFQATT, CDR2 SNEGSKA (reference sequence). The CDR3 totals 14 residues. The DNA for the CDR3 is TGCAGTGCTAGGGCCTTCGACAGGGAAGAGACCCAGTACCTC. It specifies CSARAFDREETQYL.

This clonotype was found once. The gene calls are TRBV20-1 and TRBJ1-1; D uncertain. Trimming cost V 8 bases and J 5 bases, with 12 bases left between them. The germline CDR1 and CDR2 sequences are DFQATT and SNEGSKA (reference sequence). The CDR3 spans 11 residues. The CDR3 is CSWSGGTEAFF. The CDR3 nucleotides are TGCAGTTGGTCCGGAGGGACTGAAGCTTTCTTT.

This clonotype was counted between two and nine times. The CDR3 region is CASSLALVGSNSPLHF. The CDR3 DNA reads TGTGCCAGCAGCTTAGCTTTGGTGGGGTCCAATTCACCCCTCCACTTT. V usage is TRBV7-2 and J usage is TRBJ1-6; D not certain. CDR3 length: 16 residues. Trimming pared 0 bases from V and 7 bases from J, leaving 13 bases between. Germline loops: CDR1 SGHTA, CDR2 FQGNSA.

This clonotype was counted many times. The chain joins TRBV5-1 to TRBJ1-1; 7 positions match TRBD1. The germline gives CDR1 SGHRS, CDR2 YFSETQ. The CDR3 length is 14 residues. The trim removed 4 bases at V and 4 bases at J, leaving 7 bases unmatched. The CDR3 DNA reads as TGCGCCAGCAGCCTGGCAGGGGGAGGCACTGAAGCTTTCTTT. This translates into CASSLAGGGTEAFF.

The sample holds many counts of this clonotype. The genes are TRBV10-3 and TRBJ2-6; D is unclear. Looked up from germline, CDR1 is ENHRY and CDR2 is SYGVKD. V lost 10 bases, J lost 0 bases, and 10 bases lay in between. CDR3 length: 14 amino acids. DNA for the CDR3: TGTGCCAAAAAGTATAGCTCTGGGGCCAACGTCCTGACTTTC. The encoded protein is CAKKYSSGANVLTF.

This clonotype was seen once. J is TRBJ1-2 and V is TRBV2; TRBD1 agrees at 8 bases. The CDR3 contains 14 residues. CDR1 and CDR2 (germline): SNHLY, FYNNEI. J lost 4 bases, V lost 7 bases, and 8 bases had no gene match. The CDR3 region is CASTPGQGSYGYTF. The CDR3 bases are TGTGCCAGCACACCCGGACAGGGAAGCTATGGCTACACCTTC.

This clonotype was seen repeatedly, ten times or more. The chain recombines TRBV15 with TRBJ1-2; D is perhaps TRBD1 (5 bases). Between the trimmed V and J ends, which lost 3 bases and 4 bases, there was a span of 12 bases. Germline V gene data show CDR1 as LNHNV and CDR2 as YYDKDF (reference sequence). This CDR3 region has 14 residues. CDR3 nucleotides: TGTGCCACCAGCAGTGACATGACAGTCTATGGCTACACCTTC. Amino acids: CATSSDMTVYGYTF.

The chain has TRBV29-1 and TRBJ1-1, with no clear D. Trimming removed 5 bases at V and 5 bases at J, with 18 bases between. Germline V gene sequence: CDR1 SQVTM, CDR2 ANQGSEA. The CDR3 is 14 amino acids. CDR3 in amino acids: CSVPGSLFGTEAFF. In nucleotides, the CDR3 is TGCAGCGTTCCGGGTTCCTTATTTGGGACTGAAGCTTTCTTT.

CDR3 region: CASTPETSGTMRHF. In nucleotides, the CDR3 is TGTGCCAGCACCCCAGAAACTAGCGGGACTATGAGGCATTTT. This rearrangement joins TRBV2 to TRBJ1-5, with D perhaps TRBD1 (5 bases). Germline lookup yields CDR1 SNHLY and CDR2 FYNNEI. V shed 7 bases and J shed 15 bases, with 25 bases lying between them. CDR3 length: 14 amino acids.

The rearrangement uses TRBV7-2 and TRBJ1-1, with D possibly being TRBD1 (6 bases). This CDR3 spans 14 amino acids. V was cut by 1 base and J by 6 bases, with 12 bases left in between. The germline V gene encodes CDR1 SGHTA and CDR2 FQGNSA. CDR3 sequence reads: CASSLGPRGAEAFF. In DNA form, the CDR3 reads TGTGCCAGCAGCTTAGGACCCAGGGGCGCTGAAGCTTTCTTT.

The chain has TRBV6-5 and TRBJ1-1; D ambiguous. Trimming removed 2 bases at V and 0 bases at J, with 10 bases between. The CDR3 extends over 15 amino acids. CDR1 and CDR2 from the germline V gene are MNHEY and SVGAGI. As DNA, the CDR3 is TGTGCCAGCAGTTACATGGCGGCTTTGAACACTGAAGCTTTCTTT. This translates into CASSYMAALNTEAFF.